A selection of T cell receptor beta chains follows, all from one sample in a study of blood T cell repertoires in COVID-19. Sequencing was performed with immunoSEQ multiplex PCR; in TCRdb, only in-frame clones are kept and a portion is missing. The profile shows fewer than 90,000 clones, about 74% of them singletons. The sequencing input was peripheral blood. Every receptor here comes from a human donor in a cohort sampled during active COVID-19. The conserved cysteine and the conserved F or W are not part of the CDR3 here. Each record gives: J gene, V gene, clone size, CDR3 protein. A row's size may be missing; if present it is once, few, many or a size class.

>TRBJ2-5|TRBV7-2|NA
ASSLRGTSSQETQY
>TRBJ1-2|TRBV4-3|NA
ASSQDWQRSYGYT
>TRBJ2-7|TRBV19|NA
ASRDRTSGSDEQY
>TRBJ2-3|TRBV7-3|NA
ASSLGWPTGAYTDTQY
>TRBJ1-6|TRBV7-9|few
ASSRDRGNSPLH
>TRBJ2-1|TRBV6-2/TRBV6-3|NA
ASSSPGQDYNEQF
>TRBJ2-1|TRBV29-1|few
SFLAGVLLV
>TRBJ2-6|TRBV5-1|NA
ASGPRSGANVLT
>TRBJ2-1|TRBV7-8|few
ASSDKFSSGDYNEQF
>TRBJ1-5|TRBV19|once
ASSIEGASGFNPQH
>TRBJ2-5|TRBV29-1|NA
SVGRSTQETQY
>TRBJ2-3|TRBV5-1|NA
ASSPGLAGGRLGTQY
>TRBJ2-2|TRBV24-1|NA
ATRGQGGTGELF
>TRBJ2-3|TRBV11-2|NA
ASSYHRTSGKGDTQY
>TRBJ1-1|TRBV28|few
ASSFPNRGGNTEAF
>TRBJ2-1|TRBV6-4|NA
ASSSGQGYEQF
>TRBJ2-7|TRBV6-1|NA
ASSGGWGLGASGSYEQY
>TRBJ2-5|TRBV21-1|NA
ASTLRLAGGHQETQY
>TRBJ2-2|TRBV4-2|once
ASRLTGTQNTGELF
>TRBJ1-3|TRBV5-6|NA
ASSLGQGTGNTIY
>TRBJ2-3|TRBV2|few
ASSSPDRGTDTQY
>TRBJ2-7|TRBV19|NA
ASSPPLAGGLYEQY
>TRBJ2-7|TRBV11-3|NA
ASSVGLAGAYEQY
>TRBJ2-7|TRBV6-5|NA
ASSYEGSYEQY
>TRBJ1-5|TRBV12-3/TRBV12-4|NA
ASSTGPGQPQH
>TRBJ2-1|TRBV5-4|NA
ASSLAGGSGVYNEQF
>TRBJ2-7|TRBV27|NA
ASSLFGTSDYEQY
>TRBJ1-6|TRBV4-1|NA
ASSQMEGYYNSPLH
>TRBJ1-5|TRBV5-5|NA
ASSYGAGWDQPQH
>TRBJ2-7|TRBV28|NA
ASRPRGWIYEQY
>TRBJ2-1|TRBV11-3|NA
ASSPGGVRYNEQF
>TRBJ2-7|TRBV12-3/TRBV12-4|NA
ASSRQGAYEQY
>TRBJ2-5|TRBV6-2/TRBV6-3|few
ASSWAGLRETQY
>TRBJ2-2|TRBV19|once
ASSPHSGNTGELF
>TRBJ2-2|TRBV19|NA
ASSAQSLANTGELF
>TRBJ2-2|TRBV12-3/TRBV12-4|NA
ASSSGAGELF
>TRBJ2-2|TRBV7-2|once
ASSPERNTGELF
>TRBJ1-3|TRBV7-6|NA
ASSSNRVTGNTIY
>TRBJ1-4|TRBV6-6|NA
ASSYTGIRLGKLF
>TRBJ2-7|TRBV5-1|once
ASSLNAPYEQY
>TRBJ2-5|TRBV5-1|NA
ASSLTASGTQETQY
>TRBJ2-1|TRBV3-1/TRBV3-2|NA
ASSRAGANDEQF
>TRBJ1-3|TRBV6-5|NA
ASGVPGGSGNTIY
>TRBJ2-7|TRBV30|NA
AWSVSRAYEQY
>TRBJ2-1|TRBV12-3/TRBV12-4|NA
ASRKGLGNEQF
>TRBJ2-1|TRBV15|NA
ATSRAGTRDEQF
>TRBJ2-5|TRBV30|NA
AWTRTGPQETQY
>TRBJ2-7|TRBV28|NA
ASSAPGTPQYAEQY
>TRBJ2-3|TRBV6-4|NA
ASSMTGGTDTQY
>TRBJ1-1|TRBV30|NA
AWDTGIRAYTEAF
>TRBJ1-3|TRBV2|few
ASSNFASGNTIY
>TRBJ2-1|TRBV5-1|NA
ASNTGFGDNEQF
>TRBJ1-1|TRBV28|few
ASSLARRDTEAF